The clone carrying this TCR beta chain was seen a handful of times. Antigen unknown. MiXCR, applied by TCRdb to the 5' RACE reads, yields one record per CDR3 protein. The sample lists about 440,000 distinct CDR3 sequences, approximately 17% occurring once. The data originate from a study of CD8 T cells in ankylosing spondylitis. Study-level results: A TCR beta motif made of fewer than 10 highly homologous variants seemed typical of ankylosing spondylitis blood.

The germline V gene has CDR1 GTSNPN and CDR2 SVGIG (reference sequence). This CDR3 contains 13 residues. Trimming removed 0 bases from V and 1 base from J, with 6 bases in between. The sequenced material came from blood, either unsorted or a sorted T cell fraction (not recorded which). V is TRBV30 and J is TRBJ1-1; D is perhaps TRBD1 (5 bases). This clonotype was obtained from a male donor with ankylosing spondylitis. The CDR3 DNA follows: TGTGCCTGGAGTGTACAGGAGAACACTGAAGCTTTCTTT. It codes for CAWSVQENTEAFF.